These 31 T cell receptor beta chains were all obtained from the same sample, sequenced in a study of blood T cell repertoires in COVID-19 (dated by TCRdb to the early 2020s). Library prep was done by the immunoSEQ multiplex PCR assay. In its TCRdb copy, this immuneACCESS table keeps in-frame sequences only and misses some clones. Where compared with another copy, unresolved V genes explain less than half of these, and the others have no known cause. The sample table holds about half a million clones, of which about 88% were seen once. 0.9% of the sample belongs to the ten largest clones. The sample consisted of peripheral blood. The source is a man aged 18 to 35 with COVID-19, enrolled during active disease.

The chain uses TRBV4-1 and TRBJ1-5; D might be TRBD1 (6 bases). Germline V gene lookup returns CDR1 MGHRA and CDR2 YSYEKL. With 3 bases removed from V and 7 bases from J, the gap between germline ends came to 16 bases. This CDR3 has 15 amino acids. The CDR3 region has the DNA TGCGCCAGCAGCCAGGAAAACAGGGCTGGGCAGCCCCAGCATTTT. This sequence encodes CASSQENRAGQPQHF.

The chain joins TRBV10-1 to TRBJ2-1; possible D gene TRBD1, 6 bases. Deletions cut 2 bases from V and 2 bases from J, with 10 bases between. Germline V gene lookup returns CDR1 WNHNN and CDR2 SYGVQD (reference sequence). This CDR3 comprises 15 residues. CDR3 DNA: TGCGCCAGCAGTGAGAGGTGGGGGCCCTACAATGAGCAGTTCTTC. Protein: CASSERWGPYNEQFF.

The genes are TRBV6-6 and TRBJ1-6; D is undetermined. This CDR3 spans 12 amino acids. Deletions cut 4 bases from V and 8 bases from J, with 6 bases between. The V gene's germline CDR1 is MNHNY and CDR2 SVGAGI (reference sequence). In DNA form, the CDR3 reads TGTGCCAGCAGTTCAGTTTATTCACCCCTCCACTTT. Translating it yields CASSSVYSPLHF.

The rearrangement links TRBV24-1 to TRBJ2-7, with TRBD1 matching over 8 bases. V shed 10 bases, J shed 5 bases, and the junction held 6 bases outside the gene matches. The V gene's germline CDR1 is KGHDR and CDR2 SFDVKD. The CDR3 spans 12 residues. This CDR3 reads CATRDRLNEQYF. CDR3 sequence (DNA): TGTGCCACGCGGGACAGGTTGAACGAGCAGTACTTC.

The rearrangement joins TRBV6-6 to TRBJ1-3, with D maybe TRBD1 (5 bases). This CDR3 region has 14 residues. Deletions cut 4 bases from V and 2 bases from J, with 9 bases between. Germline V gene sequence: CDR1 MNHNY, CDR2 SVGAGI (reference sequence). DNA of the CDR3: TGTGCCAGCAGTTTACAGGCTACTGGAAACACCATATATTTT. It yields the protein CASSLQATGNTIYF.

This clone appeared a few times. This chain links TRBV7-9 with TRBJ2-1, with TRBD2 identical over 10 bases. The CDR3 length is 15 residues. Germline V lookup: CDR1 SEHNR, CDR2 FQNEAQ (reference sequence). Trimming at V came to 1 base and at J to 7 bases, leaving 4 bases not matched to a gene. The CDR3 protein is CASSLVLSGRNEQFF. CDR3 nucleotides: TGTGCCAGCAGCTTAGTCCTTAGCGGGAGGAATGAGCAGTTCTTC.

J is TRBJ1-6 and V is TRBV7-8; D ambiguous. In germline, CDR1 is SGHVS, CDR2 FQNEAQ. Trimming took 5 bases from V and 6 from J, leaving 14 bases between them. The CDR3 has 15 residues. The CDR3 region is CASSPAGSGNSPLHF. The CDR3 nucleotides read TGTGCCAGCAGCCCTGCGGGCTCTGGTAATTCACCCCTCCACTTT.

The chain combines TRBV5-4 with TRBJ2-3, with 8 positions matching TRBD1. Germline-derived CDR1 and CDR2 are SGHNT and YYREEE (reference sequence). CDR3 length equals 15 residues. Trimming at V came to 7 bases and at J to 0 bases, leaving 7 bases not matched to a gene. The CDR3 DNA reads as TGTGCCAGCCCCTTTGGGGACAGGAGCACAGATACGCAGTATTTT. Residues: CASPFGDRSTDTQYF. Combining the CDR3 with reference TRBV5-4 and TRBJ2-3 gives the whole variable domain ETGVTQSPTHLIKTRGQQVTLRCSSQSGHNTVSWYQQALGQGPQFIFQYYREEENGRGNFPPRFSGLQFPNYSSELNVNALELDDSALYLCASPFGDRSTDTQYFGPGTRLTVL.

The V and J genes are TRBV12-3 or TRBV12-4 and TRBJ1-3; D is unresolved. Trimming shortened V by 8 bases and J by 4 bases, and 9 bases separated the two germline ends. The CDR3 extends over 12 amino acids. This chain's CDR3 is CASAGMGNTIYF. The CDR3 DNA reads TGTGCCAGCGCAGGAATGGGAAACACCATATATTTT.

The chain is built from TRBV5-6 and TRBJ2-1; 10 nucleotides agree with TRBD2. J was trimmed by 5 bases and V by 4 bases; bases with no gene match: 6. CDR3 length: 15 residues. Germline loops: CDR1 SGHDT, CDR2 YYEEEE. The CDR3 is CASSPLAGENNEQFF. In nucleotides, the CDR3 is TGTGCCAGCAGCCCCCTAGCGGGAGAAAACAATGAGCAGTTCTTC.

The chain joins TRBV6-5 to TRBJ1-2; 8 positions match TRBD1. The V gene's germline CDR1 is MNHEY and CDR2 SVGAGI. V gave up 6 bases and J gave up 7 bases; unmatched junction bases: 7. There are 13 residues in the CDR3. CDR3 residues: CASSPRGLGGYTF. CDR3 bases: TGTGCCAGCAGCCCCAGGGGGCTAGGTGGCTACACCTTC.

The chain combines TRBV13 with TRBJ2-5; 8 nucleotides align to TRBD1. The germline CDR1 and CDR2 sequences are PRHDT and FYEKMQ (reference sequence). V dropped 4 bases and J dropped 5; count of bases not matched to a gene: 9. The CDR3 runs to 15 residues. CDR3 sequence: CASSSRRTGLETQYF. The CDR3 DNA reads TGTGCCAGCAGCTCCCGAAGGACAGGGTTGGAGACCCAGTACTTC. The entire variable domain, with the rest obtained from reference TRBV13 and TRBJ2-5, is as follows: AAGVIQSPRHLIKEKRETATLKCYPIPRHDTVYWYQQGPGQDPQFLISFYEKMQSDKGSIPDRFSAQQFSDYHSELNMSSLELGDSALYFCASSSRRTGLETQYFGPGTRLLVL.

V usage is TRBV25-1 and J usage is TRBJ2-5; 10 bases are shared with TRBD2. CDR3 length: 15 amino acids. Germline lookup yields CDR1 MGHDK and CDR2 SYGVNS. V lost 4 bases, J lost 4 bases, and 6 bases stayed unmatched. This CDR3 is CASSAGLAPLETQYF. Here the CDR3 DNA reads TGTGCCAGCAGTGCGGGACTAGCGCCGCTAGAGACCCAGTACTTC.

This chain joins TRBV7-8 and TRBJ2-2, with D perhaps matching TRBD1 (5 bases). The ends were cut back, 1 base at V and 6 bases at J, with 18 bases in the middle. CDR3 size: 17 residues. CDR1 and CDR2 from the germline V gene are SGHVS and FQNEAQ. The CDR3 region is CASSLVTTVYLPGELFF. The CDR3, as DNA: TGTGCCAGCAGCTTAGTGACGACAGTCTATCTCCCCGGGGAGCTGTTTTTT.

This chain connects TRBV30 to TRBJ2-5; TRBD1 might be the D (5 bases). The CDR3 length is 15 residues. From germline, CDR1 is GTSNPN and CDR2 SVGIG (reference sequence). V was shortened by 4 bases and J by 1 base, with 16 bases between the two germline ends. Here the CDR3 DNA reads TGTGCCTGGACTCTTTCGACAGTTCTCCAAGAGACCCAGTACTTC. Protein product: CAWTLSTVLQETQYF.

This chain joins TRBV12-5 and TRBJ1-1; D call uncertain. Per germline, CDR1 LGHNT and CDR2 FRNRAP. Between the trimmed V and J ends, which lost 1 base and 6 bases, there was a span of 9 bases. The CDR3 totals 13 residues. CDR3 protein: CASGLGTGPEAFF. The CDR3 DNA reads TGTGCTAGTGGTTTGGGGACTGGCCCTGAAGCTTTCTTT.

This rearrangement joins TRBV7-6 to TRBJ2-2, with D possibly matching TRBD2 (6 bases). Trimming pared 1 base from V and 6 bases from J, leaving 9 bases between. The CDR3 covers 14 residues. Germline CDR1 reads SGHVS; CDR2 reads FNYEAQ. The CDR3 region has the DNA TGTGCCAGCAGCTTAGAGGGGACTCCCGGGGAGCTGTTTTTT. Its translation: CASSLEGTPGELFF. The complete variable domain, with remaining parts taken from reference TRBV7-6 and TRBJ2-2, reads GAGVSQSPRYKVTKRGQDVALRCDPISGHVSLYWYRQALGQGPEFLTYFNYEAQQDKSGLPNDRFSAERPEGSISTLTIQRTEQRDSAMYRCASSLEGTPGELFFGEGSRLTVL.

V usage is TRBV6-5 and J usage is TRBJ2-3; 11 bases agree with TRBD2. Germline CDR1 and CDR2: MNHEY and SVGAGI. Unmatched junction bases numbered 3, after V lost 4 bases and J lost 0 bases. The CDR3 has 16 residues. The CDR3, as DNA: TGTGCCAGCAGTTCATTAGCGGGGGGGAGCACAGATACGCAGTATTTT. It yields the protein CASSSLAGGSTDTQYF.

Here the CDR3 reads CASSESGTGGVETQYF. The CDR3 DNA follows: TGCGCCAGCAGTGAGTCGGGGACAGGGGGCGTAGAGACCCAGTACTTC. J is TRBJ2-5 and V is TRBV10-1; TRBD1 aligns across 12 bases. J lost 4 bases, V lost 0 bases, and 3 bases had no gene match. CDR3 length: 16 residues. Germline V gives CDR1 WNHNN, CDR2 SYGVQD (reference sequence).

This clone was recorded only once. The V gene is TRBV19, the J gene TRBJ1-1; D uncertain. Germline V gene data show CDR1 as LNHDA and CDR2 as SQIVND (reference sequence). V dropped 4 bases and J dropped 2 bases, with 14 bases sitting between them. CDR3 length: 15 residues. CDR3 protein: CASSKVVRANTEAFF. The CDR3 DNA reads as TGTGCCAGTAGTAAGGTGGTGAGGGCAAACACTGAAGCTTTCTTT.

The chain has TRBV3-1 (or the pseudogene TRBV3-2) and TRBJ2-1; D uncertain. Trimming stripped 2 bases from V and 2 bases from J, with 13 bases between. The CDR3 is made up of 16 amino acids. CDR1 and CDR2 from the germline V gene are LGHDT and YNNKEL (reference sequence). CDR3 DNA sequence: TGTGCCAGCAGCCAACAACTCAGAGGCGCCTACAATGAGCAGTTCTTC. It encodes CASSQQLRGAYNEQFF.

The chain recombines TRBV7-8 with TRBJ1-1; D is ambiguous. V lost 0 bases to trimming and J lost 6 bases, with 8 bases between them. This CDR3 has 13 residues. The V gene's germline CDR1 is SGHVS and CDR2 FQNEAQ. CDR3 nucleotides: TGTGCCAGCAGCTTAGCGCGGCAGCCTGAAGCTTTCTTT. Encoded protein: CASSLARQPEAFF.

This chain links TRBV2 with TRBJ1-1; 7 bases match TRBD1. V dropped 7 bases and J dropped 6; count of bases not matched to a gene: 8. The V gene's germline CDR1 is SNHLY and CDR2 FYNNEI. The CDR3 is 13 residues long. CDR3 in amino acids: CASNLDREAEAFF. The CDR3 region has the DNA TGTGCCAGCAACCTTGACAGGGAGGCTGAAGCTTTCTTT.

The CDR3 is CASGLAGETQYF. The CDR3 nucleotides read TGTGCCAGCGGACTAGCGGGAGAGACCCAGTACTTC. The V gene is TRBV3-1 (or the pseudogene TRBV3-2), the J gene TRBJ2-5, with 11 bases lining up with TRBD2. CDR3 length equals 12 residues. Germline trimming cut 8 bases from V and 4 bases from J; bases unmatched to any gene: 0. Germline values: CDR1 LGHDT, CDR2 YNNKEL (reference sequence).

The CDR3 bases are TGCAGCGTTGACCCGGTTATGAACACTGAAGCTTTCTTT. Translating gives CSVDPVMNTEAFF. This chain uses TRBV29-1 with TRBJ1-1; no firm D call. The CDR3 is made up of 13 amino acids. Germline V gene sequence: CDR1 SQVTM, CDR2 ANQGSEA. With 3 bases removed from V and 0 bases from J, the gap between germline ends came to 8 bases.

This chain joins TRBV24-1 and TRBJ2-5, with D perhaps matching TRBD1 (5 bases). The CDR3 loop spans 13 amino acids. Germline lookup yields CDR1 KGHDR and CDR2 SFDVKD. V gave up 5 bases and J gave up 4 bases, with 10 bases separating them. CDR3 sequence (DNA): TGTGCCACCAGTGCAGTGCAGGGAGAGACCCAGTACTTC. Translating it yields CATSAVQGETQYF.

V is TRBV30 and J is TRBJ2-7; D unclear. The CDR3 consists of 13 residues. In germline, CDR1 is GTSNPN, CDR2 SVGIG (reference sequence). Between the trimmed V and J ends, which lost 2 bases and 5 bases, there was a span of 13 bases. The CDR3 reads CAWSMPSPHEQYF. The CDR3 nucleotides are TGTGCCTGGAGTATGCCGAGCCCGCACGAGCAGTACTTC.

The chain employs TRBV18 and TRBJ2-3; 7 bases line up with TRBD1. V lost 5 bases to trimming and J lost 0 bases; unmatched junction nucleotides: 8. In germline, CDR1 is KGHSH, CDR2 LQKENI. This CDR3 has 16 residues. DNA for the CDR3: TGTGCCAGCTCAACGCGACAGGGATCTAGCACAGATACGCAGTATTTT. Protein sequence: CASSTRQGSSTDTQYF.

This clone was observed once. CDR3 DNA sequence: TGTGCCAGCAGCATCAATACAGATACGCAGTATTTT. Protein sequence: CASSINTDTQYF. This chain joins TRBV21-1 and TRBJ2-3; TRBD1 is taken as the D call from the table, unchecked against the DNA. TRBV21-1 is designated a pseudogene. CDR3 length: 12 residues.

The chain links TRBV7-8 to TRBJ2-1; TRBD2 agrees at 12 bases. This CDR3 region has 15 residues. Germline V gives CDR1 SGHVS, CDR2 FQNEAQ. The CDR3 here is CGSTSGRSSYNEQFF. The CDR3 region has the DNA TGTGGATCGACTAGCGGGAGAAGCTCCTACAATGAGCAGTTCTTC. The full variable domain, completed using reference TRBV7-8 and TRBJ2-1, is GAGVSQSPRYKVAKRGQDVALRCDPISGHVSLFWYQQALGQGPEFLTYFQNEAQLDKSGLPSDRFFAERPEGSVSTLKIQRTQQEDSAVYLCGSTSGRSSYNEQFFGPGTRLTVL.

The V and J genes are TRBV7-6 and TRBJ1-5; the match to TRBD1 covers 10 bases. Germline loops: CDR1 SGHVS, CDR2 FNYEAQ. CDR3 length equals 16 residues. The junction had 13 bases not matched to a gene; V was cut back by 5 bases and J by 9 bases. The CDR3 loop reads CASSDGTGERAGPQHF. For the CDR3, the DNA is TGTGCCAGCAGCGACGGGACAGGGGAAAGAGCGGGGCCCCAGCATTTT.